This T cell receptor beta chain is from a study of blood T cell repertoires in COVID-19. Turning to the study itself: Italy, Spain and the United States were the sources of the convalescent and acute COVID-19 samples.

In the original analysis: The assay estimated nucleated cells by amplifying reference gene primers. Measured with immunoSEQ multiplex PCR; TCRdb has only the in-frame clones, and not every one. That table gives V, J and clone size, and the DNA gave D and trimming. The profile shows approximately 22,000 clones, approximately 88% of them singletons. The CDR3 sequence is 15 residues long. Germline V lookup: CDR1 MNHEY, CDR2 SVGAGI. V gave up 6 bases and J gave up 5 bases; unmatched junction bases: 9. The sequenced sample was peripheral blood. The chain couples TRBV6-5 to TRBJ2-2; 7 bases map to TRBD2. The clonotype comes from a man older than 75 with active or convalescent COVID-19. CDR3 sequence reads: CASRMRRGGTGELFF. The CDR3 bases are TGTGCCAGCAGAATGCGGCGCGGGGGTACCGGGGAGCTGTTTTTT.